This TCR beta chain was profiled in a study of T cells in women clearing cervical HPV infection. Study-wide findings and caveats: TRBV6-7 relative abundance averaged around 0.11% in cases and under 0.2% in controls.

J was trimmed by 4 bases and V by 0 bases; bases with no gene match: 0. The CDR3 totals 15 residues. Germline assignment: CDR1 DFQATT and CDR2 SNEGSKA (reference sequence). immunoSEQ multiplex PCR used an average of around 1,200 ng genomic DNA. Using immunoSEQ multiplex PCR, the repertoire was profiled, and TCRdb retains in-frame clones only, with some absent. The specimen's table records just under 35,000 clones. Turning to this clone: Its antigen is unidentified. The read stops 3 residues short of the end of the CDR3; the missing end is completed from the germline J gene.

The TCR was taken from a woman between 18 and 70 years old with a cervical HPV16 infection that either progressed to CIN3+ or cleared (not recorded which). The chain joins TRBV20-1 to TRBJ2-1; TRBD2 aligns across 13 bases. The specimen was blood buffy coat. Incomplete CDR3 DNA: TGCAGTGCTAGAGAACTAGCGGGAGGGTACAATGAG. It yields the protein CSARELAGGYNE. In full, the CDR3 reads CSARELAGGYNEQFF.